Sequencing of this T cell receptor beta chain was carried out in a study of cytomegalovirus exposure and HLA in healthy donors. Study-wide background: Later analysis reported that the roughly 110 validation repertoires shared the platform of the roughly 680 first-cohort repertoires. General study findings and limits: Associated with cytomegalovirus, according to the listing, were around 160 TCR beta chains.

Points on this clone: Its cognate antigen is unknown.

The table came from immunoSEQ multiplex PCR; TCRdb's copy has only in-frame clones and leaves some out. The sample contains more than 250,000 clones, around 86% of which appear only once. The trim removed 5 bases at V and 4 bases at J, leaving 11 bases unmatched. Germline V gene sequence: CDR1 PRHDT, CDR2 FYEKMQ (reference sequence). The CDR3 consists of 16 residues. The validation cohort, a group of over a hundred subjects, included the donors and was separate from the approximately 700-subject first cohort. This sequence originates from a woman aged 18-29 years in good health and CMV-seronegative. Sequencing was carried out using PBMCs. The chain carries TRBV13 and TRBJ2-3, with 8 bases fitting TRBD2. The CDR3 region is CASSLYGSGKPDTQYF. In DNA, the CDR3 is TGTGCCAGCAGCCTCTATGGTAGCGGGAAGCCAGATACGCAGTATTTT.